A single sample gave rise to the 5 T cell receptor beta chains below, sequenced in a study of blood T cell repertoires in COVID-19 (dated by TCRdb to 2018 to 2021). The protocol used for the library was the immunoSEQ multiplex PCR assay. The immuneACCESS repertoire file appears here via TCRdb, limited to in-frame rearrangements. These files lack a portion of the clones; in checked studies, under half of the deficit traces to unresolved V genes, and the cause of the others is not known. Recorded for this sample are about 190,000 clones; more than 60% of them occurred a single time. 9.5% to 15% of the sample belongs to the ten largest clones. The sample consisted of peripheral blood. These receptors were obtained from a woman aged 45-65 years with acute or convalescent COVID-19.

A few counts support this clone. This rearrangement joins TRBV3-1 (or the pseudogene TRBV3-2) to TRBJ1-1, with TRBD1 as a possible D gene (5 bases). CDR1 LGHDT and CDR2 YNNKEL come from the germline V gene (reference sequence). The length of the CDR3 is 14 residues. Trimming stripped 5 bases from V and 5 bases from J, with 15 bases between. The DNA of the CDR3 is TGTGCCAGCAGCAAAGGGCCGGAGGGGACTGAAGCTTTCTTT. Protein sequence: CASSKGPEGTEAFF.

CDR3 in amino acids: CASSLDLAGGRDEQFF. The CDR3, as DNA: TGTGCCAGCAGCTTAGACCTAGCGGGAGGTCGGGATGAGCAGTTCTTC. The V and J genes are TRBV7-8 and TRBJ2-1; 11 bases are a match to TRBD2. V lost 1 base and J lost 8; bases outside the gene matches: 7. Germline V gives CDR1 SGHVS, CDR2 FQNEAQ. The CDR3 is 16 amino acids.

The V gene is TRBV19, the J gene TRBJ2-7; TRBD1 matches at 7 bases. Germline CDR1 LNHDA, CDR2 SQIVND (reference sequence). J lost 4 bases, V lost 4 bases, and 10 bases had no gene match. CDR3 size: 15 residues. The CDR3 sequence is CASSTTGLGLYEQYF. CDR3 nucleotides: TGTGCCAGTAGTACGACAGGGTTGGGCCTTTACGAGCAGTACTTC.

The chain is built from TRBV11-2 and TRBJ2-3; TRBD2 might be the D (6 bases). The germline gives CDR1 SGHAT, CDR2 FQNNGV. There are 15 residues in the CDR3. V was clipped by 0 bases and J by 6 bases, with 13 bases between them. As DNA, the CDR3 is TGTGCCAGCAGCTTAGATATCGGGGGTCGGGATACGCAGTATTTT. Its protein product is CASSLDIGGRDTQYF.

This chain connects TRBV5-4 to TRBJ1-1; 9 bases are a match to TRBD1. J gave up 1 base and V 7 bases, and 5 bases lay outside the gene matches. Per germline, CDR1 SGHNT and CDR2 YYREEE (reference sequence). The length of the CDR3 is 14 residues. CDR3: CASCRDRANTEAFF. The DNA for the CDR3 is TGTGCCAGCTGCCGGGACAGGGCGAACACTGAAGCTTTCTTT.